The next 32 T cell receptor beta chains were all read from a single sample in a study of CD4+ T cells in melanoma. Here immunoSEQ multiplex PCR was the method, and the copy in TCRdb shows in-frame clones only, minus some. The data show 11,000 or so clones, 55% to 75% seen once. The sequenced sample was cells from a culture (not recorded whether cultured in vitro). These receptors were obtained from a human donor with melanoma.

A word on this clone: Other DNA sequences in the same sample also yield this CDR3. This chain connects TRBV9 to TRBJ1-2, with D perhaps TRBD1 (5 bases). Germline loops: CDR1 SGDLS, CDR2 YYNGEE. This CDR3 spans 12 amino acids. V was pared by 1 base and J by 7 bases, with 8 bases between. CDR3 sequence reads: CASSVLGGGYTF. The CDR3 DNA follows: TGTGCCAGCAGCGTACTCGGGGGTGGCTACACCTTC.

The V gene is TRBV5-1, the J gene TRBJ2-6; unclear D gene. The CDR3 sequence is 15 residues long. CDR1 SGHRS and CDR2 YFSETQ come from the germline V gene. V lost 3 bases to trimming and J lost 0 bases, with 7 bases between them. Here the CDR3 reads CASSSDSSGANVLTF. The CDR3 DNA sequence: TGCGCCAGCAGCTCGGATAGCTCTGGGGCCAACGTCCTGACTTTC. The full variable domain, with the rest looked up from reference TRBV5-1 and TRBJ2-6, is KAGVTQTPRYLIKTRGQQVTLSCSPISGHRSVSWYQQTPGQGLQFLFEYFSETQRNKGNFPGRFSGRQFSNSRSEMNVSTLELGDSALYLCASSSDSSGANVLTFGAGSRLTVL.

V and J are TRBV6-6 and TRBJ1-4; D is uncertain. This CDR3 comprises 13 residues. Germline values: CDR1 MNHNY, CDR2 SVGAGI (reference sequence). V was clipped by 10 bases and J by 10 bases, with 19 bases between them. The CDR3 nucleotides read TGTGCCACCCAGGATGAAACGGGCGTAAAACTGTTTTTT. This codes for CATQDETGVKLFF.

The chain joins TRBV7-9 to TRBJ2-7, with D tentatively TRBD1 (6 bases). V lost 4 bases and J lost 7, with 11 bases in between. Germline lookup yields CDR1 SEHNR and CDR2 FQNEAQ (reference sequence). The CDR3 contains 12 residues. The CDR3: CASSSQGREQYF. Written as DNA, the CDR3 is TGTGCCAGCAGCTCCCAGGGGAGAGAGCAGTACTTC.

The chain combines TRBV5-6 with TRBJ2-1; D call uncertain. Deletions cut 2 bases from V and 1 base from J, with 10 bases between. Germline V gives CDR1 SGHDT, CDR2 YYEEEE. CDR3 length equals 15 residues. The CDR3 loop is CASSFRPTSYNEQFF. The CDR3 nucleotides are TGTGCCAGCAGCTTCCGTCCAACTTCCTACAATGAGCAGTTCTTC.

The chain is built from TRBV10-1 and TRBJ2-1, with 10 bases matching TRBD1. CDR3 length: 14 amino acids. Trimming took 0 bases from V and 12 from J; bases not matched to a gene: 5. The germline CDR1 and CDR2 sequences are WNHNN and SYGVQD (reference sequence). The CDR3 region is CASSESGQGWLQFF. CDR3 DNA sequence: TGCGCCAGCAGTGAGTCGGGACAGGGGTGGCTGCAGTTCTTC.

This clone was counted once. CDR3 nucleotide sequence: TGTGCCAGCAGCGTCTCAGGGGACGGCGAGCAGTACTTC. This encodes CASSVSGDGEQYF. V usage is TRBV9 and J usage is TRBJ2-5, with D possibly matching TRBD1 (6 bases). The J call is doubtful: the DNA matches TRBJ2-7 better. CDR3 length equals 13 residues. The germline gives CDR1 SGDLS, CDR2 YYNGEE.

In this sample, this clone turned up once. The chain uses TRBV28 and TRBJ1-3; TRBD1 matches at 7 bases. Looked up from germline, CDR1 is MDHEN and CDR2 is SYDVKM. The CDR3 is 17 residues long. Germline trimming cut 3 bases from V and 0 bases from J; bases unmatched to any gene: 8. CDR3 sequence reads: CASSFAGTVYSGNTIYF. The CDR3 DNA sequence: TGTGCCAGCAGTTTCGCGGGGACAGTTTACTCTGGAAACACCATATATTTT.

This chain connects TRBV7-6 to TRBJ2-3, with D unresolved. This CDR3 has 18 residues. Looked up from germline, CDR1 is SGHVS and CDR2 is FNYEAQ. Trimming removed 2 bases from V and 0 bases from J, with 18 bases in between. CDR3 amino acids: CASSLSPAILSSTDTQYF. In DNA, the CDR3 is TGTGCCAGCAGCTTAAGCCCTGCCATTCTGTCTAGCACAGATACGCAGTATTTT.

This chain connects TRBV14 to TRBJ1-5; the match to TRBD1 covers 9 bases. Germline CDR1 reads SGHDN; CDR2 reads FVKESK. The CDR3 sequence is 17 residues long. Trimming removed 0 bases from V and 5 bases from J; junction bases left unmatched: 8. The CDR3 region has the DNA TGTGCCAGCAGCCAAGATTCGAGGGACAGGGAGGATCAGCCCCAGCATTTT. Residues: CASSQDSRDREDQPQHF. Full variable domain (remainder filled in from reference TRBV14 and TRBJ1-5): EAGVTQFPSHSVIEKGQTVTLRCDPISGHDNLYWYRRVMGKEIKFLLHFVKESKQDESGMPNNRFLAERTGGTYSTLKVQPAELEDSGVYFCASSQDSRDREDQPQHFGDGTRLSIL.

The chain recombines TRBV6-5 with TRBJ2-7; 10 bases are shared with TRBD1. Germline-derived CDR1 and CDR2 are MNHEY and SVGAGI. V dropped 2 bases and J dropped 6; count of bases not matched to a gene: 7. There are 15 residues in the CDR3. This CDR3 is CASSYTGQGSFEQYF. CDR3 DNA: TGTGCCAGCAGTTACACGGGACAGGGGAGTTTCGAGCAGTACTTC.

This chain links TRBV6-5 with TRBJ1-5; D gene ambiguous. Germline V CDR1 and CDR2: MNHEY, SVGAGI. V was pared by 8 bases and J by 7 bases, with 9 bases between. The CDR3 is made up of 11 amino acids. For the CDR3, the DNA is TGTGCCAGCGGGCTCCGGCAGCCCCAGCATTTT. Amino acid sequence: CASGLRQPQHF.

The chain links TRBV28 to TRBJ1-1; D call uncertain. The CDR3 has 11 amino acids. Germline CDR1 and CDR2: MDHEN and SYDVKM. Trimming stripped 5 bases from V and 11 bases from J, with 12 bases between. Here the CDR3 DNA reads TGTGCCAGCAGTGCAGGCTTCGGGGCTTTCTTT. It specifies CASSAGFGAFF.

The chain's CDR3 is CASSQYKARDTQYF. CDR3 nucleotide sequence: TGTGCCAGCAGCCAGTACAAAGCCCGGGATACGCAGTATTTT. This chain links TRBV14 with TRBJ2-3; the D is unclear. The length of the CDR3 is 14 residues. The ends were cut back, 3 bases at V and 6 bases at J, with 13 bases in the middle. CDR1 SGHDN and CDR2 FVKESK come from the germline V gene.

CDR3 nucleotides: TGTGCCATCAGCCAGGGCCGGAGCAATCAGCCCCAGCATTTT. Translation gives CAISQGRSNQPQHF. The gene calls are TRBV10-3 and TRBJ1-5; tentatively, D is TRBD1 (5 bases). Trimming took 6 bases from V and 1 from J, leaving 10 bases between them. CDR1 is ENHRY, CDR2 SYGVKD, per germline. The CDR3 consists of 14 residues.

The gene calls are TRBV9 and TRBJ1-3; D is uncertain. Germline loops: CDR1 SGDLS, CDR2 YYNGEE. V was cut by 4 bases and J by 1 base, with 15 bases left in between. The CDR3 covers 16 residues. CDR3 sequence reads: CASSYRGGRSGNTIYF. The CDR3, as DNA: TGTGCCAGCAGCTACCGGGGTGGGAGATCTGGAAACACCATATATTTT.

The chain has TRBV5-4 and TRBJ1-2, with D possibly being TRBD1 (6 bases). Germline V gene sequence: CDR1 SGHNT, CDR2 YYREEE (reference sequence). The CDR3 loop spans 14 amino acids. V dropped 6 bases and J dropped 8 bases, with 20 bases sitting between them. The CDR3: CASNDDRSTRGYTF. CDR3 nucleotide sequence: TGTGCCAGCAACGATGACAGGTCAACGAGGGGCTACACCTTC.

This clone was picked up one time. CDR3 in amino acids: CASSPLAGGETQYF. Written as DNA, the CDR3 is TGTGCCAGCAGCCCACTAGCGGGGGGGGAGACCCAGTACTTC. The rearrangement links TRBV4-2 to TRBJ2-5, with 13 bases matching TRBD2. J lost 5 bases, V lost 4 bases, and 1 base had no gene match. The CDR3 totals 14 residues. CDR1 and CDR2 from the germline V gene are LGHNA and YNFKEQ.

The CDR3 DNA reads TGTGCCAGTAGTATAAATCCGTACGGGCATTACGAGCAGTACTTC. It specifies CASSINPYGHYEQYF. The V gene is TRBV19, the J gene TRBJ2-7; the D is unclear. Germline V lookup: CDR1 LNHDA, CDR2 SQIVND (reference sequence). Trimming shortened V by 2 bases and J by 4 bases, and 15 bases separated the two germline ends. CDR3 length equals 15 residues.

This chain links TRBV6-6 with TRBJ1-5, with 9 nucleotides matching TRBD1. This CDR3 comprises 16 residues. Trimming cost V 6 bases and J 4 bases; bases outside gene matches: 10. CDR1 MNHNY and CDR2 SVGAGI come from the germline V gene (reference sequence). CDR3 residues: CASSYGRDRVNQPQHF. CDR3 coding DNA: TGTGCCAGCAGCTACGGCCGGGACAGGGTTAATCAGCCCCAGCATTTT.

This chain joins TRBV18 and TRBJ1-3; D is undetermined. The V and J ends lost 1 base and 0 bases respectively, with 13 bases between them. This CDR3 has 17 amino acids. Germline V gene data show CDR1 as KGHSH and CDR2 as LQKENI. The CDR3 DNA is TGTGCCAGCTCACCACTCCCCGGGATTAGCTCTGGAAACACCATATATTTT. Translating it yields CASSPLPGISSGNTIYF.

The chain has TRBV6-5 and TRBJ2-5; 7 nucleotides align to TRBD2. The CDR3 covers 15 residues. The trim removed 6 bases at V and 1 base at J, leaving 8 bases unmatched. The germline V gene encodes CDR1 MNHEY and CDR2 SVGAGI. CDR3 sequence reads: CASSQKRGLQETQYF. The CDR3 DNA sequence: TGTGCCAGCAGCCAAAAGCGGGGCCTCCAAGAGACCCAGTACTTC.

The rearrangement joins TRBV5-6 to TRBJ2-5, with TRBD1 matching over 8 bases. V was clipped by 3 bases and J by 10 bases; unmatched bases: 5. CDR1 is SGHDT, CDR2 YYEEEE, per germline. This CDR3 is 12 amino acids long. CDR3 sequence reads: CASSWGTGYQYF. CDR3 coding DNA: TGTGCCAGCAGCTGGGGGACAGGTTACCAGTACTTC.

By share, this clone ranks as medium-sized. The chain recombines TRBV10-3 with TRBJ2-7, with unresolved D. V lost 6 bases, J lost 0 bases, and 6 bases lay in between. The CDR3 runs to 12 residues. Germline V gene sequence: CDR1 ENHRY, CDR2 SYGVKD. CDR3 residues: CAIRGPSYEQYF. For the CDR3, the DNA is TGTGCCATCAGGGGCCCCTCCTACGAGCAGTACTTC.

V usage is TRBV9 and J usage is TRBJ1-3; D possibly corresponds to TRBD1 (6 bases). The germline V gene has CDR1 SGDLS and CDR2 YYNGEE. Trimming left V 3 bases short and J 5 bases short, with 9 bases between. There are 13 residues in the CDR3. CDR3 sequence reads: CASSDRDRNTIYF. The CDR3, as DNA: TGTGCCAGCAGCGACAGGGATAGAAACACCATATATTTT.

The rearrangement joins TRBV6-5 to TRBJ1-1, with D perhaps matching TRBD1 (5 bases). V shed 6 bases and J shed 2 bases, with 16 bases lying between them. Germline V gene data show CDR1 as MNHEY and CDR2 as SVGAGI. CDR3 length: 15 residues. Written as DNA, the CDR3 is TGTGCCAGCAGGTATGGGACGCCGACCAACACTGAAGCTTTCTTT. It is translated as CASRYGTPTNTEAFF.

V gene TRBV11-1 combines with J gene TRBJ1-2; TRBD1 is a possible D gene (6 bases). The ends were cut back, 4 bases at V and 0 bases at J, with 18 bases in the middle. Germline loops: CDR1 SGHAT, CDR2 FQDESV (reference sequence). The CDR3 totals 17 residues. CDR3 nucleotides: TGTGCCAGCAGCTCGAACAGGGTGGCGGGAACTAACTATGGCTACACCTTC. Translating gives CASSSNRVAGTNYGYTF.

The CDR3 loop reads CASSLGLAGANTGELFF. CDR3 bases: TGTGCCAGCAGCTTGGGACTAGCGGGGGCGAACACCGGGGAGCTGTTTTTT. The chain couples TRBV5-4 to TRBJ2-2, with 12 bases fitting TRBD2. The V and J ends lost 0 bases and 0 bases, in that order; junction bases with no gene match: 0. The CDR3 runs to 17 residues. Germline V CDR1 and CDR2: SGHNT, YYREEE (reference sequence).

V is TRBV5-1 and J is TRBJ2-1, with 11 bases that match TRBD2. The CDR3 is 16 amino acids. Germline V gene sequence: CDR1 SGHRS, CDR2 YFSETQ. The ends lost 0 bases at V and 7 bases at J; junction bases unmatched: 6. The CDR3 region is CASSLELAGGLNEQFF. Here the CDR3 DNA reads TGCGCCAGCAGCTTGGAGCTAGCGGGGGGCTTGAATGAGCAGTTCTTC.

The CDR3 sequence is CASSIQGGEKLFF. In DNA form, the CDR3 reads TGTGCCAGTAGTATACAGGGCGGTGAAAAACTGTTTTTT. The genes are TRBV19 and TRBJ1-4; possibly TRBD1 for D (5 bases). Germline lookup yields CDR1 LNHDA and CDR2 SQIVND (reference sequence). CDR3 length: 13 residues. Trimming removed 2 bases from V and 7 bases from J, with 8 bases in between. The full variable domain, in which reference TRBV19 and TRBJ1-4 provide the parts outside the CDR3, is DGGITQSPKYLFRKEGQNVTLSCEQNLNHDAMYWYRQDPGQGLRLIYYSQIVNDFQKGDIAEGYSVSREKKESFPLTVTSAQKNPTAFYLCASSIQGGEKLFFGSGTQLSVL.

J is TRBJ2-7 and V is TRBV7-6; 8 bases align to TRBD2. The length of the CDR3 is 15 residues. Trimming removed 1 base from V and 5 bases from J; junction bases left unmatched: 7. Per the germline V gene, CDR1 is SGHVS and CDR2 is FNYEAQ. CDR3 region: CASSLEAGGGNEQYF. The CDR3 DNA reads TGTGCCAGCAGCTTAGAGGCGGGGGGCGGGAACGAGCAGTACTTC.

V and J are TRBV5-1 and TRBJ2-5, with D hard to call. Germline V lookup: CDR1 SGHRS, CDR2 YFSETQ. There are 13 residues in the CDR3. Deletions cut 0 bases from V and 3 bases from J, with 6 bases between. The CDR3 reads CASSLGYKETQYF. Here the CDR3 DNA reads TGCGCCAGCAGCTTGGGGTACAAAGAGACCCAGTACTTC. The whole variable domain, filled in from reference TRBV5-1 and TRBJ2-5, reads KAGVTQTPRYLIKTRGQQVTLSCSPISGHRSVSWYQQTPGQGLQFLFEYFSETQRNKGNFPGRFSGRQFSNSRSEMNVSTLELGDSALYLCASSLGYKETQYFGPGTRLLVL.